A single sample gave rise to the 27 T cell receptor beta chains below, sequenced in a study of shared clonotypes between healthy human individuals. This table comes from immunoSEQ multiplex PCR, and its TCRdb copy is limited to in-frame clones, with some not included. The data contain roughly 660,000 clones, roughly 91% of them singletons. Sequencing input: memory CD8+ T cells from PBMCs. Subset meaning: CD45RO+ cells pooled with CCR7-negative TemRA cells. Receptors were obtained from a man younger than 35 in good health. Some clones in this sample may be carry-over from other donors' samples.

As to this clone: This sample includes further DNA sequences coding for the same CDR3. The chain combines TRBV4-3 with TRBJ2-1; 14 bases line up with TRBD2. The CDR3 runs to 17 residues. CDR1 is LGHNA, CDR2 YSLEER, per germline. The V segment lost 3 bases and the J segment 0 bases; nucleotides outside the gene matches: 1. For the CDR3, the DNA is TGCGCCAGCAGCCAGGGGACTAGCGGGAGCTCCTACAATGAGCAGTTCTTC. It translates to CASSQGTSGSSYNEQFF.

This clone was observed many times. The chain couples TRBV4-3 to TRBJ2-3, with TRBD1 identical over 11 bases. This CDR3 has 16 residues. V shed 0 bases and J 4 bases; nucleotides not matched to a gene: 3. Germline-derived CDR1 and CDR2 are LGHNA and YSLEER. DNA for the CDR3: TGCGCCAGCAGCCAAGATAGGGGACAGGGGGCAGATACGCAGTATTTT. This codes for CASSQDRGQGADTQYF.

The V and J genes are TRBV27 and TRBJ1-3; D possibly corresponds to TRBD1 (6 bases). The CDR3 covers 14 residues. CDR1 and CDR2 from the germline V gene are MNHEY and SMNVEV (reference sequence). Trimming removed 3 bases at V and 2 bases at J, with 8 bases between. The CDR3 protein is CASSFRGAGNTIYF. The CDR3 DNA sequence: TGTGCCAGCAGTTTCAGGGGAGCTGGAAACACCATATATTTT.

V usage is TRBV5-4 and J usage is TRBJ2-2; D is undetermined. Germline values: CDR1 SGHNT, CDR2 YYREEE (reference sequence). The CDR3 is made up of 14 amino acids. The ends were cut back, 0 bases at V and 1 base at J, with 4 bases in the middle. The CDR3 DNA follows: TGTGCCAGCAGCTTGGGGGAGAACACCGGGGAGCTGTTTTTT. This translates into CASSLGENTGELFF.

This clone was recorded a few times. The chain combines TRBV9 with TRBJ1-1; TRBD1 aligns across 7 bases. The trim removed 4 bases at V and 6 bases at J, leaving 9 bases unmatched. The length of the CDR3 is 14 residues. Germline-derived CDR1 and CDR2 are SGDLS and YYNGEE. Written as DNA, the CDR3 is TGTGCCAGCAGCCCCTTTAACAGGGGACCTGAAGCTTTCTTT. Residues: CASSPFNRGPEAFF.

The gene calls are TRBV7-2 and TRBJ2-2; 12 bases are shared with TRBD2. The CDR3 sequence is 16 residues long. V was pared by 6 bases and J by 4 bases, with 6 bases of the junction left unmatched. Germline values: CDR1 SGHTA, CDR2 FQGNSA. Here the CDR3 DNA reads TGTGCCAGCAGGCCCTCGGGACTAGCGGGCACCGGGGAGCTGTTTTTT. Amino acid sequence: CASRPSGLAGTGELFF. The full variable domain, rest sourced from reference TRBV7-2 and TRBJ2-2, is GAGVSQSPSNKVTEKGKDVELRCDPISGHTALYWYRQSLGQGLEFLIYFQGNSAPDKSGLPSDRFSAERTGGSVSTLTIQRTQQEDSAVYLCASRPSGLAGTGELFFGEGSRLTVL.

Comment on this clone: Other nucleotide sequences from this sample produce the same CDR3. V usage is TRBV7-9 and J usage is TRBJ2-7; 7 bases align to TRBD1. The CDR3 has 15 amino acids. The V and J ends lost 1 base and 1 base, in that order; junction bases with no gene match: 4. The germline V gene has CDR1 SEHNR and CDR2 FQNEAQ (reference sequence). CDR3 sequence: CASSLGQGVSYEQYF. The CDR3 nucleotides read TGTGCCAGCAGCTTAGGGCAGGGGGTTTCCTACGAGCAGTACTTC.

This clone was observed a single time. The chain carries TRBV15 and TRBJ1-1; weak D call: TRBD1 (5 bases). V was trimmed by 1 base and J by 4 bases, leaving 10 bases between them. The CDR3 runs 14 residues. Germline lookup yields CDR1 LNHNV and CDR2 YYDKDF (reference sequence). The CDR3 nucleotides read TGTGCCACCAGCAGAGGGGGGGGGAGCACTGAAGCTTTCTTT. It specifies CATSRGGGSTEAFF.

The chain uses TRBV7-6 and TRBJ2-5; no clear D gene. The V end was cut by 5 bases, the J end by 3 bases, with 13 bases between. The germline V gene encodes CDR1 SGHVS and CDR2 FNYEAQ. The CDR3 consists of 14 residues. The CDR3 loop is CASSRVGPEETQYF. DNA of the CDR3: TGTGCCAGCAGCCGGGTTGGGCCGGAAGAGACCCAGTACTTC.

V gene TRBV19 combines with J gene TRBJ2-1; 8 bases are shared with TRBD2. Germline V gene data show CDR1 as LNHDA and CDR2 as SQIVND (reference sequence). V lost 6 bases, J lost 2 bases, and 0 bases stayed unmatched. The CDR3 is made up of 13 amino acids. The chain's CDR3 is CASSGGAYNEQFF. The CDR3 nucleotides are TGTGCCAGTAGCGGGGGGGCCTACAATGAGCAGTTCTTC.

The chain is built from TRBV7-9 and TRBJ2-5; 8 positions agree with TRBD1. The tail of the sequence fits TRBJ2-7 better, so the J call may be wrong. Germline V gene lookup returns CDR1 SEHNR and CDR2 FQNEAQ (reference sequence). The CDR3 is 14 amino acids. CDR3 bases: TGTGCCAGCAGCCGACCGGACAGGGCCTACGAGCAGTACTTC. Its protein is CASSRPDRAYEQYF.

The CDR3 DNA reads TGTGCCTGGAGTGTTACAAGCAACACTGAAGCTTTCTTT. Translated: CAWSVTSNTEAFF. V is TRBV30 and J is TRBJ1-1; D is uncertain. CDR3 length equals 13 residues. CDR1 and CDR2 from the germline V gene are GTSNPN and SVGIG (reference sequence). Trimming pared 0 bases from V and 2 bases from J, leaving 7 bases between.

The V gene is TRBV10-2, the J gene TRBJ1-2; D not certain. The ends were cut back, 0 bases at V and 6 bases at J, with 8 bases in the middle. Per the germline V gene, CDR1 is WSHSY and CDR2 is SAAADI. The CDR3 contains 13 residues. Written as DNA, the CDR3 is TGCGCCAGCAGTGAGTCACTTGGGGATGGCTACACCTTC. Its protein is CASSESLGDGYTF.

The V gene is TRBV27, the J gene TRBJ2-1; perhaps TRBD2 as D (5 bases). CDR3 length equals 15 residues. Trimming left V 2 bases short and J 6 bases short, with 14 bases between. Looked up from germline, CDR1 is MNHEY and CDR2 is SMNVEV (reference sequence). CDR3 coding DNA: TGTGCCAGCAGTTTACTCGGCGGGCGGAGCAATGAGCAGTTCTTC. Translated, it gives CASSLLGGRSNEQFF.

The gene calls are TRBV7-9 and TRBJ2-7, with a possible D match to TRBD2 (7 bases). The ends were cut back, 0 bases at V and 4 bases at J, with 13 bases in the middle. The CDR3 is made up of 15 amino acids. Germline V lookup: CDR1 SEHNR, CDR2 FQNEAQ (reference sequence). The CDR3 bases are TGTGCCAGCAGCTTAGCCGGGGGGCGCTTATACGAGCAGTACTTC. This encodes CASSLAGGRLYEQYF.

The chain has TRBV7-9 and TRBJ2-1, with 9 nucleotides matching TRBD1. CDR1 and CDR2 from the germline V gene are SEHNR and FQNEAQ (reference sequence). After removal of 4 bases from V and 3 bases from J, the junction contained 7 bases not matched to a gene. This CDR3 region has 16 residues. In DNA form, the CDR3 reads TGTGCCAGCAGCTCCCGACAGGGGGGGGACTACAATGAGCAGTTCTTC. Protein product: CASSSRQGGDYNEQFF.

Points on this clone: The same CDR3 can be traced to other DNA sequences in this sample. The chain uses TRBV6-6 and TRBJ1-1; D remains unclear. The CDR3 consists of 12 residues. Looked up from germline, CDR1 is MNHNY and CDR2 is SVGAGI (reference sequence). Trimming took 3 bases from V and 5 from J, leaving 7 bases between them. CDR3 loop: CASSYLGTEAFF. CDR3 nucleotide sequence: TGTGCCAGCAGTTATTTGGGGACTGAAGCTTTCTTT.

The chain has TRBV9 and TRBJ2-5; a weak D match, TRBD2 (6 bases). Looked up from germline, CDR1 is SGDLS and CDR2 is YYNGEE. The CDR3 runs 16 residues. The ends were cut back, 0 bases at V and 5 bases at J, with 17 bases in the middle. The CDR3 loop reads CASSVDGSGLHETQYF. Written as DNA, the CDR3 is TGTGCCAGCAGCGTAGATGGTAGCGGCTTGCACGAGACCCAGTACTTC. The variable domain in full, completed from reference TRBV9 and TRBJ2-5, reads DSGVTQTPKHLITATGQRVTLRCSPRSGDLSVYWYQQSLDQGLQFLIQYYNGEERAKGNILERFSAQQFPDLHSELNLSSLELGDSALYFCASSVDGSGLHETQYFGPGTRLLVL.

The chain employs TRBV27 and TRBJ2-5; D is undetermined. Germline CDR1 reads MNHEY; CDR2 reads SMNVEV (reference sequence). CDR3 length equals 17 residues. The V and J ends lost 2 bases and 5 bases respectively, with 21 bases between them. The CDR3 DNA reads as TGTGCCAGCAGTTTAACAAGGCGGCATTCTTTGGGGGAGACCCAGTACTTC. Its protein product is CASSLTRRHSLGETQYF.

The DNA of the CDR3 is TGTGCCAGCAGTTACTTAGCGGGAGGTGGTTGGAATGAGCAGTTCTTC. Translated, it gives CASSYLAGGGWNEQFF. The chain combines TRBV27 with TRBJ2-1; 10 nucleotides match TRBD2. J was trimmed by 7 bases and V by 4 bases; bases with no gene match: 10. Per germline, CDR1 MNHEY and CDR2 SMNVEV (reference sequence). This CDR3 is 16 amino acids long.

The chain combines TRBV27 with TRBJ2-2; 7 bases match TRBD1. CDR1 is MNHEY and CDR2 is SMNVEV in the germline V gene (reference sequence). The CDR3 is 16 residues long. With V trimmed by 3 bases and J by 3 bases, 7 bases remained unmatched. CDR3 sequence: CASSFSKGAYTGELFF. The CDR3 nucleotides read TGTGCCAGCAGTTTTTCGAAGGGGGCATACACCGGGGAGCTGTTTTTT.

CDR3 DNA sequence: TGTGCCAGCAGCTCGACAGGTTTCCAAGAGACCCAGTACTTC. The encoded protein is CASSSTGFQETQYF. The chain couples TRBV13 to TRBJ2-5; D may be TRBD1 (6 bases). Germline V gives CDR1 PRHDT, CDR2 FYEKMQ (reference sequence). V was trimmed by 4 bases and J by 1 base, leaving 10 bases between them. The CDR3 contains 14 residues.

The J gene is TRBJ1-5, the V gene TRBV7-9, with no clear D. The CDR3 is made up of 15 amino acids. Trimming removed 1 base from V and 3 bases from J, with 10 bases in between. Per the germline V gene, CDR1 is SEHNR and CDR2 is FQNEAQ (reference sequence). The CDR3 DNA reads TGTGCCAGCAGCTTAGATGCACGGATCAATCAGCCCCAGCATTTT. As protein: CASSLDARINQPQHF.

The gene calls are TRBV9 and TRBJ2-3; a possible D gene is TRBD1 (5 bases). The V and J ends lost 3 bases and 4 bases respectively, with 12 bases between them. Germline CDR1 SGDLS, CDR2 YYNGEE. This CDR3 spans 14 amino acids. The CDR3 protein is CASSAGLYADTQYF. The CDR3 bases are TGTGCCAGCAGCGCAGGGTTGTACGCAGATACGCAGTATTTT.

The rearrangement uses TRBV6-5 and TRBJ2-7; D possibly corresponds to TRBD1 (6 bases). CDR1 is MNHEY, CDR2 SVGAGI, per germline. This CDR3 comprises 14 residues. Between the trimmed V and J ends, which lost 6 bases and 3 bases, there was a span of 15 bases. The CDR3 DNA reads TGTGCCAGCAGAGACAGGCCAAGCCGCTACGAGCAGTACTTC. Translated: CASRDRPSRYEQYF.

With regard to this clone: Other DNA sequences in this specimen translate into the identical CDR3. The rearrangement joins TRBV30 to TRBJ2-5; no definite D call. The CDR3 is made up of 11 amino acids. V shed 0 bases and J shed 4 bases, with 3 bases lying between them. Looked up from germline, CDR1 is GTSNPN and CDR2 is SVGIG (reference sequence). The CDR3 here is CAWSVSETQYF. The CDR3 DNA sequence: TGTGCCTGGAGTGTTTCAGAGACCCAGTACTTC.

The chain joins TRBV27 to TRBJ2-7; 7 positions match TRBD1. Germline CDR1 and CDR2: MNHEY and SMNVEV (reference sequence). This CDR3 comprises 13 residues. The ends lost 6 bases at V and 6 bases at J; junction bases unmatched: 8. This CDR3 reads CASSSWDRSEQYF. The CDR3 DNA follows: TGTGCCAGCAGCTCCTGGGACAGATCCGAGCAGTACTTC.